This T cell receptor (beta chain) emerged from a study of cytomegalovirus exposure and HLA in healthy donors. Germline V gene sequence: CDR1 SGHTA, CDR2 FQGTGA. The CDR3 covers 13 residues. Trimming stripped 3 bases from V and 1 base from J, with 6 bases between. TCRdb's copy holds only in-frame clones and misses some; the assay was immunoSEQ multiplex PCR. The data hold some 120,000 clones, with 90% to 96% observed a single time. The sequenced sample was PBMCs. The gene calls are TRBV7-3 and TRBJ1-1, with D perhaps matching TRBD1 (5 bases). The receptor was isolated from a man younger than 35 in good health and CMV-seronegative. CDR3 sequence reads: CASSFQGNTEAFF. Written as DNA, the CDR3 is TGTGCCAGCAGCTTTCAGGGGAACACTGAAGCTTTCTTT.